The rows below give T cell receptor beta chains drawn from one sample of a study of cytomegalovirus exposure and HLA in healthy donors. Sequencing was performed with immunoSEQ multiplex PCR; in TCRdb, only in-frame clones are kept and a portion is missing. The sample has around 150,000 clones, 70% to 80% seen once; the top ten hold 5% to 6.5%. Sample: PBMCs. These receptors all come from a man between 50 and 59 years old in good health and CMV-seropositive. CDR3s leave out the opening cysteine and the closing phenylalanine or tryptophan.

j_gene	v_gene	CDR3aa
TRBJ1-1	TRBV6-1	ASSVTYRGAAF
TRBJ2-7	TRBV19	ASSTLAGGHYEQY
TRBJ1-5	TRBV6-1	ASSDRYRENQPQH
TRBJ2-3	TRBV27	ASSLVQELTDTQY
TRBJ2-3	TRBV2	ASSEGAGGPTDTQY
TRBJ1-1	TRBV5-1	ASSLVGRGAEAF
TRBJ2-3	TRBV5-7	ASSLAWTGGMTDTQY
TRBJ2-1	TRBV10-3	AISESREGNNEQF
TRBJ1-5	TRBV27	ASSTNREKDQPQH
TRBJ1-1	TRBV18	ASSPYGGANTEAF
TRBJ2-5	TRBV29-1	SGRAGGPFETQY
TRBJ2-5	TRBV11-2	ASSLGGLAGTQETQY
TRBJ2-1	TRBV2	ASSTSQGAYNEQF
TRBJ2-7	TRBV5-8	ASSFPPGQGLEQY
TRBJ2-7	TRBV18	ASSPPLSENEQY
TRBJ2-7	TRBV11-1	ASSLIGTSVPYEQY
TRBJ2-5	TRBV15	ATSRDLGGGETQY
TRBJ2-1	TRBV20-1	SAASYNEQF
TRBJ1-5	TRBV18	ASSPPWERGRQPQH
TRBJ1-5	TRBV10-3	AISQGGIDQPQH
TRBJ2-7	TRBV4-1	ASSQGGSGPYEQY
TRBJ2-1	TRBV6-5	ASSYVSGSYNEQF
TRBJ2-3	TRBV9	ASSVDLGWDTQY
.	TRBV19	ASRGQGSSYEQY
TRBJ2-7	TRBV6-1	ASSEVSSGRSEQY
TRBJ2-3	TRBV18	ASSPNEGSTDTQY
TRBJ2-7	TRBV6-5	ASSQTVHWGQY
TRBJ2-1	TRBV10-1	ASSERGSGINVNEQF
TRBJ2-3	TRBV13	ASSAGLAGRDTQY
TRBJ2-3	TRBV4-2	ASSQDDTGGTDTQY
TRBJ2-1	TRBV18	ASSAPSLTVFEQF
TRBJ1-4	TRBV9	ASSVGPGPNEKLF
TRBJ1-3	TRBV4-2	ASSQETGGRNTIY
TRBJ2-1	TRBV11-3	ASSRGSNEQF
TRBJ2-7	TRBV18	ASSPHEGAYEQY
TRBJ1-1	TRBV6-1	ASRLGVGDTEAF
TRBJ2-1	TRBV7-6	ASSLRWASGTISYNEQF
TRBJ2-7	TRBV9	ASSVSGAGAFGLQY
TRBJ2-3	TRBV6-6	AILRAGTDTQY
TRBJ1-2	TRBV10-2	ASRTGGGGYT
TRBJ2-7	TRBV2	ASRGFGGSAHEQY